These 9 T cell receptor beta chains came from one sample sequenced in a study of identical twins. One entry per CDR3 protein, called by TCRdb with MiXCR from the 5' RACE reads. The sample has around 530,000 distinct CDR3 sequences; 15% are singletons. The sample was also reused in another study, on yellow fever vaccine responses in identical twins.

Material for sequencing was CD4+ T cells sorted from blood. These TCRs come from a woman aged 18 to 35 in good health.

The sample holds a few counts of this clonotype. The rearrangement links TRBV10-3 to TRBJ2-7, with TRBD2 as a possible D gene (6 bases). V was trimmed by 6 bases and J by 6 bases, leaving 12 bases between them. Germline CDR1 and CDR2: ENHRY and SYGVKD. The CDR3 contains 12 residues. CDR3 loop: CAIRNQGGEQYF. CDR3 sequence (DNA): TGTGCCATCAGGAACCAGGGAGGCGAGCAGTACTTC.

This clonotype was seen a few times. The chain joins TRBV20-1 to TRBJ1-5, with TRBD1 as a possible D gene (6 bases). The V end lost 8 bases, the J end lost 1 base, and 12 bases lay between the germline ends. The germline V gene encodes CDR1 DFQATT and CDR2 SNEGSKA (reference sequence). The CDR3 is made up of 13 amino acids. The CDR3 sequence is CSQGGGSNQPQHF. The CDR3 DNA follows: TGCAGTCAGGGAGGGGGGAGCAATCAGCCCCAGCATTTT.

For this clonotype: A much larger clone lies a single base off, so this may be a read error. This sequence joins TRBV27 and TRBJ2-3, with a tentative D call TRBD1 (6 bases). Germline values: CDR1 MNHEY, CDR2 SMNVEV (reference sequence). Trimming took 2 bases from V and 2 from J, leaving 8 bases between them. This CDR3 contains 14 residues. CDR3 in DNA: TGTGCCAGCAGTTTACAGGGGACCACAGATACGCAGTATTTT. Protein product: CASSLQGTTDTQYF.

The chain links TRBV4-2 to TRBJ2-1; 9 bases agree with TRBD1. V lost 0 bases to trimming and J lost 2 bases; unmatched junction nucleotides: 5. Germline values: CDR1 LGHNA, CDR2 YNFKEQ. The CDR3 sequence is 17 residues long. In DNA form, the CDR3 reads TGTGCCAGCAGCCAAGATCCCCGGGACAGGGCCTACAATGAGCAGTTCTTC. Its translation is CASSQDPRDRAYNEQFF.

This clonotype was recorded many times. This chain joins TRBV5-1 and TRBJ2-2; D is perhaps TRBD1 or TRBD2 (6 bases each). Trimming took off 4 bases at V and 3 bases at J, with 16 bases between the two ends. Germline-derived CDR1 and CDR2 are SGHRS and YFSETQ. The CDR3 extends over 16 amino acids. The CDR3 reads CASSRRGRGDTGELFF. The CDR3 nucleotides are TGCGCCAGCAGCCGACGGGGGCGTGGAGACACCGGGGAGCTGTTTTTT. The variable domain in full, with the rest retrieved from reference TRBV5-1 and TRBJ2-2, is KAGVTQTPRYLIKTRGQQVTLSCSPISGHRSVSWYQQTPGQGLQFLFEYFSETQRNKGNFPGRFSGRQFSNSRSEMNVSTLELGDSALYLCASSRRGRGDTGELFFGEGSRLTVL.

Here the CDR3 DNA reads TGTGCCAGCAACGAGGAATCCTCCTACAATGAGCAGTTCTTC. Protein sequence: CASNEESSYNEQFF. This rearrangement joins TRBV28 to TRBJ2-1; D is uncertain. V was cut by 7 bases and J by 0 bases, with 10 bases left in between. CDR1 is MDHEN and CDR2 is SYDVKM in the germline V gene. CDR3 length: 14 amino acids.

This clonotype appeared a few times. This chain uses TRBV15 with TRBJ2-1; D is perhaps TRBD1 (5 bases). V lost 1 base to trimming and J lost 2 bases, with 15 bases between them. The CDR3 has 17 residues. Germline CDR1 reads LNHNV; CDR2 reads YYDKDF (reference sequence). Here the CDR3 reads CATSRVSGPLTYNEQFF. The CDR3 DNA follows: TGTGCCACCAGCAGAGTATCAGGGCCACTAACCTACAATGAGCAGTTCTTC.

The chain recombines TRBV28 with TRBJ2-2; TRBD1 agrees at 7 bases. Germline V gives CDR1 MDHEN, CDR2 SYDVKM. There are 17 residues in the CDR3. After removal of 3 bases from V and 3 bases from J, the junction contained 10 bases not matched to a gene. The CDR3 DNA sequence: TGTGCCAGCAGTTTGAAGGGGGCGCTTGTTGACACCGGGGAGCTGTTTTTT. Its translation: CASSLKGALVDTGELFF.

The sample holds a few counts of this clonotype. The chain links TRBV12-3 or TRBV12-4 to TRBJ2-5, with 9 bases matching TRBD2. J was trimmed by 4 bases and V by 0 bases; bases with no gene match: 12. The CDR3 is 18 amino acids. Here the CDR3 reads CASSLARGGRAFSETQYF. For the CDR3, the DNA is TGTGCCAGCAGTTTAGCTCGTGGCGGGAGGGCCTTTTCAGAGACCCAGTACTTC.